The entry below describes one T cell receptor beta chain. The authors' processing: Amplification of reference gene primers was used by the study to estimate nucleated cell counts. TCRdb's table, derived via immunoSEQ multiplex PCR, lists solely in-frame clones and lacks some. From that table come the V and J calls and clone size; the DNA was used to work out D and trimming. The repertoire holds 130,000 or so clones, with roughly 91% as singletons. After removal of 4 bases from V and 5 bases from J, the junction contained 8 bases not matched to a gene. CDR1 and CDR2 (germline): LGHDT, YNNKEL (reference sequence). This CDR3 contains 15 residues. This sample is part of a study of blood T cell repertoires in COVID-19. As for the study in general: Researchers got acute and convalescent COVID-19 samples from the United States, Italy and Spain. Sources were T cells, B-cell-depleted T cells, or PBMCs; the material itself was cDNA or gDNA.

This clonotype was obtained from a human donor in a cohort sampled during active COVID-19. The chain has TRBV3-1 (or the pseudogene TRBV3-2) and TRBJ2-3; 8 positions agree with TRBD1. The material sequenced was peripheral blood. The CDR3 DNA follows: TGTGCCAGCAGCCCCTGGACAGGGCGTGGAGATACGCAGTATTTT. It codes for CASSPWTGRGDTQYF.